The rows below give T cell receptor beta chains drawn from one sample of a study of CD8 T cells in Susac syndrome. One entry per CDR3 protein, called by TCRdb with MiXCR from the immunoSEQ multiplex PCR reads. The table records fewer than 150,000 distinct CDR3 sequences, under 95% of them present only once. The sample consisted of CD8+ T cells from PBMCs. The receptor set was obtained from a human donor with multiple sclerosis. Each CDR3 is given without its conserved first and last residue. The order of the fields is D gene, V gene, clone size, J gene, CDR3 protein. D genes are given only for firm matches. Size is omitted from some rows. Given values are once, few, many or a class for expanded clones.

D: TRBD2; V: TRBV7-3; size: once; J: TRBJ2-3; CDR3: ASSLTSGIDTQY
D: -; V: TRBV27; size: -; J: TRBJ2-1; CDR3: ASSLASYNEQF
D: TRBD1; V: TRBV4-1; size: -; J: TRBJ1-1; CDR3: ASSRDGNRGTEAF
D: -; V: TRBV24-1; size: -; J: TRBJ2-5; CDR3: ATSDWDSGGVSETQY
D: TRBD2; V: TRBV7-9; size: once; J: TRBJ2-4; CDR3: ASSLGVSGTNIQY
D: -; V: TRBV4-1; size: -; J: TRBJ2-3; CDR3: ASREGPSSTDTQY
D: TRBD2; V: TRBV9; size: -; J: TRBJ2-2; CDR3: ASAPGGNTGELF
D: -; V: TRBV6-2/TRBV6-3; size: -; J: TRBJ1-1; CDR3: ASSYPREVDTEAF
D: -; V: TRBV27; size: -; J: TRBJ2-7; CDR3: ASQVSGGAAYEQY
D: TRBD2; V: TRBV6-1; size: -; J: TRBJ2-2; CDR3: ASSGSGGRHTGELF
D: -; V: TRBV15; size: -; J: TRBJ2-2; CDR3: ATSREARGELF
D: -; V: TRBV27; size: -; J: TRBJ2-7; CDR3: ASSWTDSYEQY
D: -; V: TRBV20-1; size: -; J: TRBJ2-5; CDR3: STRVGLGMETQY
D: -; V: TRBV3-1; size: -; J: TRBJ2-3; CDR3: ASSLQLDTQY
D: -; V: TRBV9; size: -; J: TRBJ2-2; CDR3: ASSVASSFTGELF
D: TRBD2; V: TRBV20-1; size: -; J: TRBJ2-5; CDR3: SARGHGLAGEAQTQY
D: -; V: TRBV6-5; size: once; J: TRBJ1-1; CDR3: ASSLSSAGGTEAF
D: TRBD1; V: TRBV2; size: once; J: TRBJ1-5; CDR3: ASSAVTGGGQPQH
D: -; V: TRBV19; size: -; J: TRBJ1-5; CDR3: ASSLTGPGWGNQPQH
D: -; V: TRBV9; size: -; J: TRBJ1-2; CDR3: ASSSTRDNYGYT
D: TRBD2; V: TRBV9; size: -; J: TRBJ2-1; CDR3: ASSVGGGSFLGDEQF
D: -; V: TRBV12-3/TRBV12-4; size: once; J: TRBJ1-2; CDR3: ASSLTYYGYT
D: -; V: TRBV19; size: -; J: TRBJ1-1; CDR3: ASSIWQLGSASTEAF
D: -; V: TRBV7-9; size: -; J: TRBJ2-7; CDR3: ASSLVLDDEQY
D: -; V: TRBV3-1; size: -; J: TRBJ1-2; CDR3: ASSQDKTGSNYGYT
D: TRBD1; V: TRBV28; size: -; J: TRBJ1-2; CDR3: ASSFESGQFSYGYT
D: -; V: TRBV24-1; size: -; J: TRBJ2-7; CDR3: ATSDSSVREQY
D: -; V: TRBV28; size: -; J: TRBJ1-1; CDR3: ASSLHPDGYNTEAF
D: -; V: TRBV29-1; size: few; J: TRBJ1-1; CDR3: SVVVAEAF
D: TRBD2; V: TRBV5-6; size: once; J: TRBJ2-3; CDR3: ASSMGTSGHTDTQY
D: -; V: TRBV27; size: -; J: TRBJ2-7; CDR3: ASSLLGGEGGGGYEQY
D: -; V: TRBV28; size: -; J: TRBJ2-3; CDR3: ASGPTASTDTQY
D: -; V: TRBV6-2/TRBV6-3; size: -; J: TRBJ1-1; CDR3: ASQSTGFGTEAF
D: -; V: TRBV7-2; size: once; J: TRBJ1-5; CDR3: ASSFGGQPQH
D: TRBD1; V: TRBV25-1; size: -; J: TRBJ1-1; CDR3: ASSGSRGTMNTEAF
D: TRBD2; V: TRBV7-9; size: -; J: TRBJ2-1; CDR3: ASSLTSGSGEQF
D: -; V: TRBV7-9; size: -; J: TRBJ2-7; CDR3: ASSLGAGLLTYEQY
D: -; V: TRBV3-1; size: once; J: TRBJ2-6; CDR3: ASSQPLLGGPGANVLT
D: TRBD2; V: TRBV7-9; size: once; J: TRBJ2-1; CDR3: ASSPVIEREGRNEQF
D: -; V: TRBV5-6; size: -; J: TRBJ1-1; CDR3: ASSLEMHPNTEAF
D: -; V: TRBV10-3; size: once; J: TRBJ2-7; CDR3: AISDSGSYEQY
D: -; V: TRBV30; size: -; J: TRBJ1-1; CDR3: ACDPLRNTEAF
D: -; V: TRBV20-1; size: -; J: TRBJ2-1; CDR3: SAPAHYNEQF
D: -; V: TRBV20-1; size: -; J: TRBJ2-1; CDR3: SVPAFNEQF
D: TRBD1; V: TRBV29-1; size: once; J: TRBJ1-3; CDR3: SVEDWTGTSSGNTIY
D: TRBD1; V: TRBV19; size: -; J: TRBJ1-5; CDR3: ASRPRTGSSQPQH
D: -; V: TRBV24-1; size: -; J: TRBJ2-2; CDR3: ATSDLATFNTGELF
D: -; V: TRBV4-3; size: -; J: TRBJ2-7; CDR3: ASSQDYTGLYEQY
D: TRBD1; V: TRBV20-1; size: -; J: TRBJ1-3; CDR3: SALDHRGPKSSGNTIY
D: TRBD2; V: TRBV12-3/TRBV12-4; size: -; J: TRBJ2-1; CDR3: ASSLFAGASF
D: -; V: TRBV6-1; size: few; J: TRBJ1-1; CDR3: ASRDYTEAF